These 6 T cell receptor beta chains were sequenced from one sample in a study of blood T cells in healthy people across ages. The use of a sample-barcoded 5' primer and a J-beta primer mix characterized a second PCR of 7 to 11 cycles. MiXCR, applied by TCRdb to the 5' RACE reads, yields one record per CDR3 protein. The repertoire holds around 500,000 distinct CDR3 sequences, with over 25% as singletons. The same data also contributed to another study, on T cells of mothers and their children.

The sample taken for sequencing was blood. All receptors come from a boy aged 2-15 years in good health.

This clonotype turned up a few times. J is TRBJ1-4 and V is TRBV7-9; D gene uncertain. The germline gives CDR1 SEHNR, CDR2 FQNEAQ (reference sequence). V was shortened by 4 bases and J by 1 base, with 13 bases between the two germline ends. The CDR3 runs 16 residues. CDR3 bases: TGTGCCAGCAGCTCCCAGCGTGAGGGAACTAATGAAAAACTGTTTTTT. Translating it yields CASSSQREGTNEKLFF.

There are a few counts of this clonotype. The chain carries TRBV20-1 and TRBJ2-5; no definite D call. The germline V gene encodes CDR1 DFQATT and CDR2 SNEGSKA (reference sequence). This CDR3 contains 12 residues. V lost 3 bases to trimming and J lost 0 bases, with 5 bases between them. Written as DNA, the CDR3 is TGCAGTGCTAGTCAGTACCAAGAGACCCAGTACTTC. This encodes CSASQYQETQYF.

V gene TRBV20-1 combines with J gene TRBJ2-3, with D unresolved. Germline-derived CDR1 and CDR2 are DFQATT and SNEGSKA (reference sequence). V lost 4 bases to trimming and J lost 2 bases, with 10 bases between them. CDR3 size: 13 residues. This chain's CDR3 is CSAIHGDTDTQYF. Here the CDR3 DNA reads TGCAGTGCTATTCATGGGGACACAGATACGCAGTATTTT.

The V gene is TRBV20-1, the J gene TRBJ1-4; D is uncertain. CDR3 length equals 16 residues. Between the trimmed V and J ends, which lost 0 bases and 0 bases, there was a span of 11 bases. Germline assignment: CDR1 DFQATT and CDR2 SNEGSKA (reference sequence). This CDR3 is CSARDPQKPTNEKLFF. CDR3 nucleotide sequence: TGCAGTGCTAGAGATCCGCAGAAACCAACTAATGAAAAACTGTTTTTT.

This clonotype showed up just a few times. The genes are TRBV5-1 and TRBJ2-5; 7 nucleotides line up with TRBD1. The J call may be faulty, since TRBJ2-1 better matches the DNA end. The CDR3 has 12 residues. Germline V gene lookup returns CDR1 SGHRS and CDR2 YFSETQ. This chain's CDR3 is CASSPGTVEQFF. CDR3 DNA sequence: TGCGCCAGCAGCCCAGGGACAGTTGAGCAGTTCTTC.

The CDR3 region is CASSAGLDYADEQFF. CDR3 coding DNA: TGTGCCAGCAGCGCGGGACTAGATTACGCCGATGAGCAGTTCTTC. The V call is TRBV2, the J call TRBJ2-5; TRBD2 aligns across 8 bases. The J call may be in error: the DNA end matches TRBJ2-1 better. This CDR3 is 15 amino acids long. Germline values: CDR1 SNHLY, CDR2 FYNNEI.